The T cell receptor beta chain under discussion was sequenced for a study of immune evolution from preneoplasia to lung adenocarcinoma. Germline CDR1 is SGHRS and CDR2 is YFSETQ. V dropped 3 bases and J dropped 1 base, with 8 bases sitting between them. The CDR3 length is 14 residues. Using immunoSEQ multiplex PCR, the repertoire was profiled, and TCRdb retains in-frame clones only, with some absent. The data contain about 5,400 clones, about 90% of them singletons. The receptor comes from a person aged 50 or older with lung adenocarcinoma. This chain uses TRBV5-1 with TRBJ2-1; maybe TRBD1 (5 bases). The specimen was FFPE invasive lung adenocarcinoma tissue. CDR3 in DNA: TGCGCCAGCAGCTCGACAGTTTCCTACAATGAGCAGTTCTTC. Translating it yields CASSSTVSYNEQFF.